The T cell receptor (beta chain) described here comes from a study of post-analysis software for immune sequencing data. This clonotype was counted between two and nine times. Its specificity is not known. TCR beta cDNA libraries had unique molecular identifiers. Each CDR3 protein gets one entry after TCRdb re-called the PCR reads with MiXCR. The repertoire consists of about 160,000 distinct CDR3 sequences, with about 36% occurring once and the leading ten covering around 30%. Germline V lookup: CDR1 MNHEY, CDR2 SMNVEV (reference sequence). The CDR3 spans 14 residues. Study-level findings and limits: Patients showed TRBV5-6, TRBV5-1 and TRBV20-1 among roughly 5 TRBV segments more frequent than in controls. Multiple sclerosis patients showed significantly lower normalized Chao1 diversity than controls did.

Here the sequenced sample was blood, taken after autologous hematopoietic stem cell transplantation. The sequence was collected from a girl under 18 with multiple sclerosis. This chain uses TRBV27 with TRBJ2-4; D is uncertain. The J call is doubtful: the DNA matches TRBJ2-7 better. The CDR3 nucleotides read TGTGCCAGCAGTTCTACGGCCGTGAAGGACGAGCAGTACTTC. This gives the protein CASSSTAVKDEQYF.